Included here is one TCR beta chain sequence, with context. Its specificity is not known. The sample originates from a study of blood T cells in healthy people across ages. Around 9.4 milliliters was the volume of peripheral blood drawn from each donor. With each sample, at least 5 micrograms of total RNA were extracted. Study-wide results and caveats: Unsorted PBMC input precluded a conclusive naive versus antigen-experienced comparison. Not knowing donor CMV status may have confounded expanded clonotype changes.

A second PCR of 7 to 11 cycles used a sample-barcoded 5' primer and a J-beta primer mix. TCRdb redid the calling of the 5' RACE reads with MiXCR, one entry per CDR3 protein. The table lists roughly 1.7 million distinct CDR3 sequences, almost 35% of them singletons. The receptor was derived from a woman in her twenties or thirties in good health. Input material: blood.

The CDR3 here is CASSRRAEDGYTF. The CDR3 region has the DNA TGTGCCAGCAGCAGAAGGGCGGAGGATGGCTACACCTTC. The genes are TRBV7-2 and TRBJ1-2; D call uncertain. Deletions cut 5 bases from V and 6 bases from J, with 13 bases between. Germline assignment: CDR1 SGHTA and CDR2 FQGNSA. The CDR3 sequence is 13 residues long.